One sample yielded the 17 T cell receptor beta chains listed below, sequenced in a study of T cell responses to AZD1222 COVID-19 vaccine. The protocol was immunoSEQ multiplex PCR, while the TCRdb copy is restricted to in-frame clones and leaves out a portion. The sample gives 65,000 or so clones, over 80% of which show up once; about a tenth is in the top ten. The specimen comprised peripheral blood, sampled on day 0 of AZD1222 vaccination. All receptors come from an adult in good health.

This chain joins TRBV6-5 and TRBJ1-6; D unresolved. Germline CDR1 reads MNHEY; CDR2 reads SVGAGI. V was shortened by 4 bases and J by 8 bases, with 9 bases between the two germline ends. This CDR3 region has 13 residues. The CDR3 DNA reads as TGTGCCAGCAGTTTAGACTGGGATTCACCCCTCCACTTT. Amino acid sequence: CASSLDWDSPLHF.

CDR3 sequence (DNA): TGTGCCAGCAGCTTAGCCCTAGCGGGGGGTAGCACAGATACGCAGTATTTT. This codes for CASSLALAGGSTDTQYF. This chain joins TRBV11-2 and TRBJ2-3; 11 nucleotides line up with TRBD2. Unmatched junction bases numbered 3, after V lost 1 base and J lost 0 bases. This CDR3 is 17 amino acids long. The germline V gene has CDR1 SGHAT and CDR2 FQNNGV.

The CDR3: CASLGSSGANVLTF. For the CDR3, the DNA is TGTGCCAGCCTGGGCAGCTCTGGGGCCAACGTCCTGACTTTC. V is TRBV7-2 and J is TRBJ2-6; D gene unclear. Germline-derived CDR1 and CDR2 are SGHTA and FQGNSA. Trimming removed 8 bases at V and 0 bases at J, with 8 bases between. The CDR3 totals 14 residues.

The rearrangement uses TRBV7-6 and TRBJ2-3; 8 bases line up with TRBD2. V was pared by 5 bases and J by 2 bases, with 9 bases of the junction left unmatched. Germline V gene data show CDR1 as SGHVS and CDR2 as FNYEAQ. The CDR3 length is 16 residues. CDR3: CASSPRAGGSTDTQYF. CDR3 DNA: TGTGCCAGCAGCCCAAGGGCGGGGGGATCCACAGATACGCAGTATTTT.

This clone has just a few counts. This sequence joins TRBV10-1 and TRBJ2-3; the D call may be TRBD1 or TRBD2 (5 bases each). CDR3 length: 13 residues. V dropped 7 bases and J dropped 1 base, with 9 bases sitting between them. The germline CDR1 and CDR2 sequences are WNHNN and SYGVQD (reference sequence). The CDR3 DNA is TGCGCCAGCAATCGGGGCGGCACAGATACGCAGTATTTT. It is translated as CASNRGGTDTQYF.

This rearrangement joins TRBV7-9 to TRBJ1-2; D call uncertain. The germline gives CDR1 SEHNR, CDR2 FQNEAQ (reference sequence). The CDR3 is made up of 12 amino acids. V gave up 5 bases and J gave up 6 bases, with 10 bases separating them. Here the CDR3 reads CASSPSPDGYTF. The CDR3 coding sequence is TGTGCCAGCAGCCCTAGCCCAGATGGCTACACCTTC.

The chain recombines TRBV28 with TRBJ2-6; weak D call: TRBD1 (7 bases). CDR3 length equals 11 residues. Germline values: CDR1 MDHEN, CDR2 SYDVKM. V lost 11 bases, J lost 10 bases, and 12 bases lay in between. The CDR3 coding sequence is TGTGCCGCGGGACAGCAGAACGTCCTGACTTTC. Protein: CAAGQQNVLTF.

The chain has TRBV7-9 and TRBJ2-5; possible D gene TRBD2, 6 bases. This CDR3 spans 17 amino acids. V lost 4 bases to trimming and J lost 4 bases, with 22 bases between them. CDR1 and CDR2 from the germline V gene are SEHNR and FQNEAQ (reference sequence). In DNA, the CDR3 is TGTGCCAGCAGCTCTCTGGGCGGGGACCTCCTACTAGAGACCCAGTACTTC. This sequence encodes CASSSLGGDLLLETQYF.

The chain is built from TRBV5-4 and TRBJ2-5; D might be TRBD1 or TRBD2, each matching 5 bases. Germline V gives CDR1 SGHNT, CDR2 YYREEE (reference sequence). The CDR3 is made up of 16 amino acids. Trimming left V 1 base short and J 2 bases short, with 15 bases between. In DNA, the CDR3 is TGTGCCAGCAGCTTGTTCCGGGACGGACGACAAGAGACCCAGTACTTC. As protein: CASSLFRDGRQETQYF.

The V and J genes are TRBV3-1 (or the pseudogene TRBV3-2) and TRBJ2-5, with TRBD2 matching 9 bases. Trimming at V came to 3 bases and at J to 5 bases, leaving 7 bases not matched to a gene. Germline loops: CDR1 LGHDT, CDR2 YNNKEL (reference sequence). The CDR3 extends over 15 amino acids. CDR3 nucleotide sequence: TGTGCCAGCAGCCAGGGGAGTAGCGGGGGTGAGACCCAGTACTTC. Protein sequence: CASSQGSSGGETQYF.

Regarding this clone: In the same sample, other DNA sequences code for this CDR3. The chain uses TRBV6-6 and TRBJ1-5, with D perhaps TRBD1 (5 bases). Trimming stripped 3 bases from V and 0 bases from J, with 12 bases between. The germline CDR1 and CDR2 sequences are MNHNY and SVGAGI (reference sequence). The CDR3 length is 16 residues. The CDR3 bases are TGTGCCAGCAGTTATGGGCAGGGCTTTAGCAATCAGCCCCAGCATTTT. It is translated as CASSYGQGFSNQPQHF.

The rearrangement joins TRBV11-2 to TRBJ2-7; D tentatively fits TRBD1 or TRBD2 (6 bases each). V gave up 0 bases and J gave up 7 bases, with 10 bases separating them. From germline, CDR1 is SGHAT and CDR2 FQNNGV. The CDR3 is 13 amino acids. Here the CDR3 reads CASSLEWGAEQYF. The CDR3 DNA follows: TGTGCCAGCAGCTTAGAGTGGGGGGCGGAGCAGTACTTC. Variable domain in full (rest from reference TRBV11-2 and TRBJ2-7): EAGVAQSPRYKIIEKRQSVAFWCNPISGHATLYWYQQILGQGPKLLIQFQNNGVVDDSQLPKDRFSAERLKGVDSTLKIQPAKLEDSAVYLCASSLEWGAEQYFGPGTRLTVT.

The chain carries TRBV10-2 and TRBJ1-5, with unresolved D. Trimming pared 4 bases from V and 0 bases from J, leaving 7 bases between. This CDR3 region has 14 residues. Germline values: CDR1 WSHSY, CDR2 SAAADI. The CDR3 sequence is CASSARSSNQPQHF. Here the CDR3 DNA reads TGCGCCAGCAGTGCGAGGAGTAGCAATCAGCCCCAGCATTTT.

The chain employs TRBV29-1 and TRBJ1-1, with 9 bases aligning to TRBD1. V gave up 7 bases and J gave up 4 bases; unmatched junction bases: 13. Germline V gene data show CDR1 as SQVTM and CDR2 as ANQGSEA. This CDR3 has 15 residues. CDR3 amino acids: CSADQGQGVSTEAFF. The DNA of the CDR3 is TGCAGCGCCGATCAGGGACAGGGAGTGTCCACTGAAGCTTTCTTT.

The table lists this clone with a few counts. This chain joins TRBV30 and TRBJ1-6; D is unresolved. Per germline, CDR1 GTSNPN and CDR2 SVGIG (reference sequence). There are 14 residues in the CDR3. Trimming shortened V by 0 bases and J by 5 bases, and 8 bases separated the two germline ends. As DNA, the CDR3 is TGTGCCTGGAGTGTACACAGAAATAATTCACCCCTCCACTTT. It specifies CAWSVHRNNSPLHF.

This sequence joins TRBV5-6 and TRBJ2-7, with TRBD1 matching 9 bases. The CDR3 has 13 amino acids. The V segment lost 0 bases and the J segment 5 bases; nucleotides outside the gene matches: 0. Germline V gene sequence: CDR1 SGHDT, CDR2 YYEEEE. CDR3 loop: CASSLDRGHEQYF. The CDR3 DNA reads TGTGCCAGCAGCTTGGACAGGGGGCACGAGCAGTACTTC.

This chain links TRBV7-9 with TRBJ2-3; D perhaps matches TRBD1 (5 bases). Per germline, CDR1 SEHNR and CDR2 FQNEAQ (reference sequence). V gave up 1 base and J gave up 3 bases, with 11 bases separating them. This CDR3 comprises 15 residues. DNA of the CDR3: TGTGCCAGCAGCTTAGTGTCAGGGTGGACAGATACGCAGTATTTT. Translation gives CASSLVSGWTDTQYF.